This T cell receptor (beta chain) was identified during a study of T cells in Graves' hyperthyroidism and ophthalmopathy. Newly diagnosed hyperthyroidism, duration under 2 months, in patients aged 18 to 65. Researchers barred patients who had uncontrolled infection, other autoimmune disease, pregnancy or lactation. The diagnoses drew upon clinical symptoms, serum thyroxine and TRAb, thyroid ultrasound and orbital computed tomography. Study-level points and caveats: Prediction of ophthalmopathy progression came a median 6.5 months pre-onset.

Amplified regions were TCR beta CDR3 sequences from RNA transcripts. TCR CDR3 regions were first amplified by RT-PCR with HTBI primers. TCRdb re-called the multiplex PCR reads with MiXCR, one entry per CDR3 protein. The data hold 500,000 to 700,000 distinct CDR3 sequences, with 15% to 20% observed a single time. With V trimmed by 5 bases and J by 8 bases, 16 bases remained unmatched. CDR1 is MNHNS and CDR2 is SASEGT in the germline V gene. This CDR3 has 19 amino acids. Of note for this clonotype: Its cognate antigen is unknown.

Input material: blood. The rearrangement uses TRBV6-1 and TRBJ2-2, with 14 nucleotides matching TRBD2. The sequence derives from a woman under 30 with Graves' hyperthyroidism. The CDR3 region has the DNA TGTGCCAGCAGTCCCCTGGGCCCGACTAGCGGGAGGGCATTGGGGGAGCTGTTTTTT. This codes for CASSPLGPTSGRALGELFF.